This T cell receptor (beta chain) was identified in a study of blood T cell repertoires in COVID-19. The wider study: Sites across the United States, Italy and Spain contributed samples from acute and convalescent COVID-19. The analysed material was cDNA or gDNA that came from T cells, B-cell-depleted T cells, or PBMCs.

Seattle patients were enrolled during active infection and followed longitudinally. As handled by the study authors: Cell counts per sample came from amplifying reference gene primers. TCRdb keeps only in-frame clones here, not all; method: immunoSEQ multiplex PCR. That table gives V, J and clone size, and the DNA gave D and trimming. The sample contains 400,000 to 450,000 clones, approximately 90% of which appear only once. Sequences were obtained from peripheral blood. The source is a woman aged 45-65 years with COVID-19, enrolled during active disease.

The CDR3 protein is CASSQDAATRGSGQFF. The CDR3 DNA is TGTGCCAGCAGCCAAGATGCGGCGACCAGGGGGTCAGGGCAGTTCTTC. The rearrangement joins TRBV3-1 (or the pseudogene TRBV3-2) to TRBJ2-1; 7 bases fit TRBD1. The trim removed 0 bases at V and 12 bases at J, leaving 14 bases unmatched. The CDR3 has 16 amino acids. Germline V lookup: CDR1 LGHDT, CDR2 YNNKEL (reference sequence).